The 22 T cell receptor beta chains below come from one sample, sequenced in a study of T cell responses to AZD1222 COVID-19 vaccine. Data came from immunoSEQ multiplex PCR; TCRdb stores just in-frame clones and leaves some out. Found here are roughly 100,000 clones, around 89% of them singletons; the top ten hold 7% to 10%. The sequencing here drew on peripheral blood, taken on day 0 of AZD1222 vaccination. All receptors derive from an adult in good health.

V usage is TRBV9 and J usage is TRBJ2-1; 11 positions agree with TRBD2. Germline V gives CDR1 SGDLS, CDR2 YYNGEE. Trimming at V came to 2 bases and at J to 6 bases, leaving 13 bases not matched to a gene. This CDR3 is 18 amino acids long. The DNA of the CDR3 is TGTGCCAGCAGCGTTAGCGGGAGGGCCCGTTTCCAAACCAATGAGCAGTTCTTC. This codes for CASSVSGRARFQTNEQFF.

The chain employs TRBV27 and TRBJ2-5; D not resolved. Germline CDR1 and CDR2: MNHEY and SMNVEV (reference sequence). The CDR3 runs to 12 residues. V lost 5 bases, J lost 4 bases, and 8 bases lay in between. Here the CDR3 reads CASSLDGETQYF. In DNA form, the CDR3 reads TGTGCCAGCAGTCTGGACGGAGAGACCCAGTACTTC.

This chain connects TRBV6-5 to TRBJ1-2; 7 positions agree with TRBD1. The CDR3 length is 13 residues. With 7 bases clipped from V and 5 bases from J, the junction kept 7 bases outside the gene matches. Germline V gene sequence: CDR1 MNHEY, CDR2 SVGAGI. The DNA of the CDR3 is TGTGCCAGCACCAACCTACAGGGGTATGGCTACACCTTC. Encoded protein: CASTNLQGYGYTF.

In its sample, this clone was seen once. This rearrangement joins TRBV6-6 to TRBJ1-5; a weak D match, TRBD1 (5 bases). Trimming took off 5 bases at V and 8 bases at J, with 25 bases between the two ends. The CDR3 is made up of 17 amino acids. Germline CDR1 is MNHNY and CDR2 is SVGAGI (reference sequence). The CDR3 sequence is CASSQETGSGLVKPQHF. CDR3 DNA: TGTGCCAGCAGTCAGGAAACAGGTTCCGGATTAGTGAAGCCCCAGCATTTT.

The chain combines TRBV11-2 with TRBJ2-7, with D maybe TRBD2 (5 bases). This CDR3 spans 15 amino acids. Germline CDR1 SGHAT, CDR2 FQNNGV. The V and J ends lost 1 base and 4 bases respectively, with 14 bases between them. The CDR3 here is CASSLVAGKGYEQYF. The CDR3 DNA sequence: TGTGCCAGCAGCTTAGTTGCCGGGAAGGGTTACGAGCAGTACTTC.

The chain carries TRBV9 and TRBJ2-5, with 10 bases identical to TRBD2. The J segment lost 0 bases and the V segment lost 0 bases, leaving 11 bases of the junction unmatched. This CDR3 is built from 19 residues. In germline, CDR1 is SGDLS, CDR2 YYNGEE. For the CDR3, the DNA is TGTGCCAGCAGCGTAGAGCCTAGCGGGAGTGGAGGGTACCAAGAGACCCAGTACTTC. It is translated as CASSVEPSGSGGYQETQYF.

This sequence joins TRBV28 and TRBJ1-4; TRBD1 matches at 7 bases. V was pared by 5 bases and J by 0 bases, with 3 bases of the junction left unmatched. The CDR3 covers 15 residues. Germline V gives CDR1 MDHEN, CDR2 SYDVKM. Here the CDR3 DNA reads TGTGCCAGCAGTCAGCAGGGGGCAACTAATGAAAAACTGTTTTTT. It specifies CASSQQGATNEKLFF.

This CDR3 reads CASSYSIYGNTQYF. Written as DNA, the CDR3 is TGTGCCAGCAGTTACTCGATCTATGGCAATACGCAGTATTTT. The chain combines TRBV6-2 or TRBV6-3 with TRBJ2-3, with D hard to call. V was trimmed by 0 bases and J by 7 bases, leaving 11 bases between them. The CDR3 spans 14 residues. Germline loops: CDR1 MNHEY, CDR2 SVGEGT.

The chain links TRBV27 to TRBJ2-7, with 11 bases aligning to TRBD2. The CDR3 consists of 17 residues. V dropped 2 bases and J dropped 3; count of bases not matched to a gene: 9. From germline, CDR1 is MNHEY and CDR2 SMNVEV (reference sequence). The CDR3 protein is CASSLGLAGGNYYEQYF. CDR3 nucleotide sequence: TGTGCCAGCAGTTTAGGGCTAGCGGGAGGTAATTACTACGAGCAGTACTTC.

A single count supports this clone. The chain employs TRBV29-1 and TRBJ1-1; 7 bases fit TRBD1. The ends lost 7 bases at V and 0 bases at J; junction bases unmatched: 5. CDR3 size: 13 residues. Germline-derived CDR1 and CDR2 are SQVTM and ANQGSEA. CDR3 in amino acids: CSGGTAMNTEAFF. The CDR3, as DNA: TGCAGCGGGGGGACAGCTATGAACACTGAAGCTTTCTTT.

V gene TRBV19 combines with J gene TRBJ1-2; 9 bases align to TRBD1. This CDR3 is 16 amino acids long. The trim removed 6 bases at V and 3 bases at J, leaving 11 bases unmatched. Per the germline V gene, CDR1 is LNHDA and CDR2 is SQIVND (reference sequence). The CDR3 is CASRPPGTGLYYGYTF. For the CDR3, the DNA is TGTGCCAGTAGACCGCCCGGGACAGGGCTTTACTATGGCTACACCTTC.

This chain connects TRBV12-3 or TRBV12-4 to TRBJ2-5; D is unclear. The V end was cut by 5 bases, the J end by 0 bases, with 7 bases between. The CDR3 length is 13 residues. CDR3 in amino acids: CASSNTYQETQYF. As DNA, the CDR3 is TGTGCCAGCAGTAACACGTACCAAGAGACCCAGTACTTC.

The chain combines TRBV2 with TRBJ2-7; D might be TRBD1 (6 bases). Germline loops: CDR1 SNHLY, CDR2 FYNNEI. V lost 7 bases to trimming and J lost 5 bases, with 12 bases between them. The length of the CDR3 is 12 residues. CDR3 in amino acids: CASKPGVNEQYF. DNA for the CDR3: TGTGCCAGCAAGCCAGGGGTCAACGAGCAGTACTTC.

CDR3 in DNA: TGTGCCAGTAGGACCGACAGCTCCTATGGCTACACCTTC. The encoded protein is CASRTDSSYGYTF. This rearrangement joins TRBV19 to TRBJ1-2; a weak D match, TRBD1 (5 bases). V was pared by 6 bases and J by 4 bases, with 12 bases between. CDR1 is LNHDA and CDR2 is SQIVND in the germline V gene (reference sequence). The CDR3 is 13 residues long.

The rearrangement uses TRBV4-1 and TRBJ1-4, with D unresolved. Germline-derived CDR1 and CDR2 are MGHRA and YSYEKL. The V gene lost 0 bases and the J gene lost 4 bases, with 9 bases spanning the gap. The CDR3 contains 15 residues. CDR3 amino acids: CASSQDGGVNEKLFF. The CDR3 nucleotides are TGCGCCAGCAGCCAAGATGGTGGAGTTAATGAAAAACTGTTTTTT.

This clone was recorded only once. The chain uses TRBV4-2 and TRBJ1-4, with 7 nucleotides matching TRBD1. With V trimmed by 6 bases and J by 0 bases, 13 bases remained unmatched. This CDR3 is 18 amino acids long. Germline lookup yields CDR1 LGHNA and CDR2 YNFKEQ. CDR3 nucleotides: TGTGCCAGCAGACCCGACAGGGAGGTTATCCCAACTAATGAAAAACTGTTTTTT. Translated: CASRPDREVIPTNEKLFF.

The V gene is TRBV3-1 (or the pseudogene TRBV3-2), the J gene TRBJ2-4; no definite D call. CDR1 is LGHDT, CDR2 YNNKEL, per germline (reference sequence). Trimming took 1 base from V and 15 from J, leaving 16 bases between them. The CDR3 loop spans 13 amino acids. The CDR3 DNA reads as TGTGCCAGCAGCCAAGCAGGTGAAATCGGGCGGTACTTC. The encoded protein is CASSQAGEIGRYF.

The CDR3 sequence is CASRLGWFPNSPLHF. DNA of the CDR3: TGTGCCAGCAGGTTGGGTTGGTTTCCGAATTCACCCCTCCACTTT. This chain joins TRBV7-3 and TRBJ1-6; D is ambiguous. Germline CDR1 SGHTA, CDR2 FQGTGA. The CDR3 has 15 residues. Trimming removed 6 bases from V and 7 bases from J, with 16 bases in between.

The V call is TRBV7-6, the J call TRBJ2-1, with 7 bases lining up with TRBD2. The V and J ends lost 5 bases and 5 bases, in that order; junction bases with no gene match: 15. This CDR3 has 17 residues. Germline CDR1 reads SGHVS; CDR2 reads FNYEAQ. The CDR3 here is CASSRTGEGFGNNEQFF. CDR3 in DNA: TGTGCCAGCAGCCGCACGGGGGAGGGATTTGGGAACAATGAGCAGTTCTTC.

The CDR3 region has the DNA TGTGCCAGCAGATTAAATCGGCGGGACGAGCAGTACTTC. Translating it yields CASRLNRRDEQYF. The rearrangement uses TRBV11-2 and TRBJ2-7, with D tentatively TRBD2 (5 bases). This CDR3 contains 13 residues. V shed 6 bases and J shed 5 bases, with 14 bases lying between them. Germline V gene sequence: CDR1 SGHAT, CDR2 FQNNGV.

This chain connects TRBV10-3 to TRBJ1-4; no definite D call. The length of the CDR3 is 12 residues. Trimming removed 3 bases from V and 7 bases from J, with 6 bases in between. CDR1 and CDR2 (germline): ENHRY, SYGVKD. The CDR3 reads CAISDGSEKLFF. The CDR3, as DNA: TGTGCCATCAGTGACGGAAGTGAAAAACTGTTTTTT.

The V gene is TRBV7-2, the J gene TRBJ2-7, with 9 bases lining up with TRBD1. In germline, CDR1 is SGHTA, CDR2 FQGNSA. CDR3 length: 16 amino acids. V lost 2 bases and J lost 5; bases outside the gene matches: 10. The CDR3 DNA reads TGTGCCAGCAGCTTAAACCCCGGGACAGGGTTTAACGAGCAGTACTTC. The encoded protein is CASSLNPGTGFNEQYF.